This T cell receptor beta chain was captured by sequencing in a study of beta chain features in type 1 diabetes listed by TCRdb under 2018. Broadly, across the study: Patients and healthy donors did not differ in mean age, gender distribution, total cell number or subset yield. A total of roughly 98,000,000 sorted cells were examined across all samples, and a strong correlation was observed between cell number per subset and RNA yield. In the study, TCRB repertoires of sorted circulating CD4+ T cell subsets from recently diagnosed type 1 diabetes patients were compared with those of matched healthy donors. Regulatory and stem cell-like memory subsets were obtained from only 8 patients and roughly eight healthy donors, while naive and central memory subsets were obtained from all 28 donors.

A single peripheral blood draw of about 116 mL on average was collected from each donor into heparinised tubes. A BD FACSAria II was used to sort naive, central memory, regulatory and stem cell-like memory CD4+ T cells with a panel that included CD45RO, CCR7, CD25, CD127, CD95 and CD27. Purity was above 98% for every sorted population. PBMCs were isolated immediately by Lymphoprep density gradient centrifugation and stained directly without culture. Samples were stained and sorted in pairs, with one healthy donor and one patient per experiment, so that batch effects were minimized. Summary of the overall study and its limitations: A moderate but significant shortening of TCRB CDR3 length was observed in type 1 diabetes patients in all four CD4+ subsets. Sequencing cDNA rather than genomic DNA could over-represent highly expressing activated cells, although activation and CD3 levels did not differ between groups. PCR may preferentially amplify shorter templates, but because patient and control samples were amplified and corrected together, any resulting skew would affect both groups equally. Naive, central memory and regulatory TCRB repertoires appeared more similar among patients than among healthy donors. HLA sub-analyses involved small numbers of individuals, so any influence of HLA type on TCRB rearrangement remained unresolved. Patients with type 1 diabetes made fewer insertions and deleted more nucleotides at VDJ recombination sites, implying thymic rearrangement abnormalities.

The CDR3 measures 13 amino acids from cysteine to phenylalanine. The CDR3 DNA has 39 bases and is translated from base 1. The V and J ends are trimmed by 3 bases and 3 bases, leaving 8 bases between them. Per the germline V gene, MNHEY is the CDR1 and SVGAGI is the CDR2. This clone was recorded a few times. The antigen it recognizes is unknown. No much larger clone is present one base from it, and per-base qualities are unavailable. The entire isolated RNA was reverse transcribed using the High Capacity cDNA Reverse Transcription Kit, and thus expressed TCRB transcripts were sequenced. Naive, central memory and regulatory T cell samples underwent deep immunoSEQ sequencing, averaging about 3.57 million total reads per sample. After sorted cells were lysed in RLT buffer, RNA was extracted with DNase-treated RNeasy Micro or Mini kits, with the choice depending on cell number. Each cell subset was processed separately to prevent cross-contamination, with patient and healthy donor samples processed together. The immunoSEQ multiplex PCR was used to amplify TCRB sequences from cDNA, generating 87-bp fragments that spanned the CDR3 region. Amplicons were sequenced on the Illumina HiSeq platform. The original methods were these. Synthetic template baselines were used to correct PCR bias computationally, reads within Hamming distance 2 were collapsed together, and singletons that could not be merged were discarded. Reads were aligned against IMGT to assign V, D and J genes, CDR3 length and insertions or deletions at six rearrangement sites. Within each subset, clonotype counts were normalized to the number of sorted cells before true diversity and Gini coefficients were calculated with the tcR R package. Repertoire sharing was quantified using the overlap coefficient calculated on TCRB nucleotide sequences. Not all clones reach the TCRdb copy of this immuneACCESS table, which keeps in-frame sequences only. Checked studies attribute under half of the gap to unresolved V genes and leave the rest unexplained. That table gives V, J and clone size, and the DNA gave D and trimming. The sample records a few hundred thousand clones, 9.6% of which are singletons. The biggest ten clones account for about 0.6% of the sample.

The chain is made from TRBV6-5 and TRBJ1-1; 6 matching bases give a weak D call of TRBD1. This TCR was sampled from a man aged 30 to 45 with type 1 diabetes. Sequencing was carried out using central memory CD4+ T cells from blood. Read as DNA, the sequence is TGTGCCAGCAGTTATAACAGGGACACTGAAGCTTTCTTT. Translated, it gives CASSYNRDTEAFF.